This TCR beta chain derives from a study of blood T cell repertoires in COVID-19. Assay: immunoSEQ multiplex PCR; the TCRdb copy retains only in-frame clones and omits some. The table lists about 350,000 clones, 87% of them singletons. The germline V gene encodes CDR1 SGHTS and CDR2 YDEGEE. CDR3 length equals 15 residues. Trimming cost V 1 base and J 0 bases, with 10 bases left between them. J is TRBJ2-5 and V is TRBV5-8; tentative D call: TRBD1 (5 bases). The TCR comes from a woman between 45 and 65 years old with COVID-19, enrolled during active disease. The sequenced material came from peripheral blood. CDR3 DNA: TGTGCCAGCAGCTTGTGGGGCCAAGACCAAGAGACCCAGTACTTC. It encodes CASSLWGQDQETQYF. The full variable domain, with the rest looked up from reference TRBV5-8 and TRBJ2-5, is EAGVTQSPTHLIKTRGQQATLRCSPISGHTSVYWYQQALGLGLQFLLWYDEGEERNRGNFPPRFSGRQFPNYSSELNVNALELEDSALYLCASSLWGQDQETQYFGPGTRLLVL.